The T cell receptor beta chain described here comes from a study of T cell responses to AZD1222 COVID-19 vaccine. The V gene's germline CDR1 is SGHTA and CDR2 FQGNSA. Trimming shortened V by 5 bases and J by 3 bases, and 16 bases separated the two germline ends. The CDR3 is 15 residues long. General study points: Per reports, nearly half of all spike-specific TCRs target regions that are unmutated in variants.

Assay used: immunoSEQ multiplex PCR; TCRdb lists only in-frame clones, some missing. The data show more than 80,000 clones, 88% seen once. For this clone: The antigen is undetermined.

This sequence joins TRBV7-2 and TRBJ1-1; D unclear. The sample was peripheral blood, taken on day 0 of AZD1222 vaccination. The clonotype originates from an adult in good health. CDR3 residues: CASSADGGRDTEAFF. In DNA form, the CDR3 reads TGTGCCAGCAGCGCGGACGGTGGGAGGGACACTGAAGCTTTCTTT. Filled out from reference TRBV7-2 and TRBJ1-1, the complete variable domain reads GAGVSQSPSNKVTEKGKDVELRCDPISGHTALYWYRQSLGQGLEFLIYFQGNSAPDKSGLPSDRFSAERTGGSVSTLTIQRTQQEDSAVYLCASSADGGRDTEAFFGQGTRLTVV.